These T cell receptor beta chains were read from a single sample in a study of shared clonotypes between healthy human individuals. Produced via immunoSEQ multiplex PCR; TCRdb's table is partial and in-frame only. The sample lists about 490,000 clones, 81% occurring once. Sequenced sample: PBMCs. These receptors were collected from a woman aged 40 to 50 in good health. Some clones in this sample may be carry-over from other donors' samples. Both conserved end residues are part of each CDR3. The D gene is left open where the match is weak. For some rows the clone size is stated as once, few or many, or as a class when expanded; others skip it.

J gene	CDR3 length	clone size	D gene	V gene	CDR3 protein	CDR3 DNA
TRBJ2-5	13	few	NA	TRBV11-2	CASSRHREETQYF	TGTGCCAGCAGCCGCCACCGGGAAGAGACCCAGTACTTC
TRBJ1-4	17	NA	TRBD1	TRBV4-3	CASSQNSGTGVGEKLFF	TGCGCCAGCAGCCAAAATTCCGGGACAGGGGTCGGGGAAAAACTGTTTTTT
TRBJ2-7	16	NA	TRBD2	TRBV2	CASSPSGSASTYEQYF	TGTGCCAGCAGCCCTAGCGGGAGCGCAAGCACCTACGAGCAGTACTTC
TRBJ2-1	14	NA	TRBD2	TRBV11-3	CASGMGTSINEQFF	TGTGCCAGCGGTATGGGGACTAGCATCAATGAGCAGTTCTTC
TRBJ1-2	15	NA	NA	TRBV5-1	CASSLEAGEVKGYTF	TGCGCCAGCAGCTTGGAGGCAGGGGAAGTGAAAGGCTACACCTTC
TRBJ2-2	16	NA	TRBD2	TRBV5-4	CASSSGTSVESGELFF	TGTGCCAGCAGCTCCGGGACTAGCGTTGAATCCGGGGAGCTGTTTTTT
TRBJ2-2	15	NA	NA	TRBV27	CASTADFGGTGELFF	TGTGCCAGCACCGCGGACTTTGGCGGAACCGGGGAGCTGTTTTTT
TRBJ1-2	16	NA	NA	TRBV18	CASSPRQTQRNYGYTF	TGTGCCAGCTCACCCAGACAGACCCAGAGAAACTATGGCTACACCTTC
TRBJ1-4	15	NA	TRBD1	TRBV6-5	CATSPHGQGVEKLFF	TGTGCCACTTCCCCTCACGGGCAGGGGGTGGAAAAACTGTTTTTT
TRBJ2-1	14	few	TRBD2	TRBV28	CASSSPGGYNEQFF	TGTGCCAGCAGTTCTCCCGGGGGGTACAATGAGCAGTTCTTC
TRBJ2-2	14	NA	TRBD1	TRBV18	CASSPEGASGELFF	TGTGCCAGCTCACCTGAGGGGGCAAGCGGGGAGCTGTTTTTT
TRBJ1-4	17	NA	NA	TRBV30	CAWKKGITSATNEKLFF	TGTGCCTGGAAAAAAGGGATTACTAGTGCAACTAATGAAAAACTGTTTTTT
TRBJ2-7	15	few	TRBD1	TRBV15	CATSSPGQGTYEQYF	TGTGCCACCAGCAGTCCGGGACAGGGGACTTACGAGCAGTACTTC
TRBJ1-2	15	NA	NA	TRBV6-4	CASSDSGEASYGYTF	TGTGCCAGCAGTGACAGCGGGGAAGCTAGCTATGGCTACACCTTC
TRBJ2-3	10	once	NA	TRBV6-5	CASSGGTQYF	TGTGCCAGCAGTGGGGGAACGCAGTATTTT
TRBJ2-7	15	NA	NA	TRBV6-5	CASSYTPFNDYEQYF	TGTGCCAGCAGTTACACCCCCTTTAACGACTACGAGCAGTACTTC
TRBJ1-1	15	NA	TRBD1	TRBV5-1	CASSPGTGGWTEAFF	TGCGCCAGCAGCCCAGGGACAGGGGGGTGGACTGAAGCTTTCTTT
TRBJ2-3	13	NA	NA	TRBV4-3	CASSPGTYDTQYF	TGCGCCAGCAGCCCGGGAACCTACGATACGCAGTATTTT
TRBJ2-3	16	NA	NA	TRBV7-2	CASSSTLSPRSDTQYF	TGTGCCAGCAGCTCCACCCTTTCCCCGCGCTCAGATACGCAGTATTTT
TRBJ1-1	11	NA	TRBD1	TRBV6-5	CASSTGEAAFF	TGTGCCAGCAGTACAGGGGAGGCGGCTTTCTTT
TRBJ1-5	14	few	NA	TRBV19	CASRRTVSNQPQHF	TGTGCCAGTAGACGGACAGTTAGCAATCAGCCCCAGCATTTT
TRBJ2-7	14	once	TRBD2	TRBV19	CASSSPGLEYEQYF	TGTGCCAGTAGTAGTCCGGGACTAGAGTACGAGCAGTACTTC
TRBJ1-1	13	NA	NA	TRBV7-8	CASSLVTDTEAFF	TGTGCCAGCAGCTTGGTAACGGACACTGAAGCTTTCTTT
TRBJ1-2	12	once	NA	TRBV29-1	CSVHSPGDGYTF	TGCAGCGTTCACTCCCCGGGAGATGGCTACACCTTC
TRBJ2-1	13	NA	TRBD1	TRBV7-3	CASSRDRNNEQFF	TGTGCCAGCAGCAGGGACAGAAACAATGAGCAGTTCTTC
TRBJ2-3	16	NA	TRBD2	TRBV27	CASSGTLASGIDTQYF	TGTGCCAGCAGTGGCACCCTGGCTAGCGGAATAGATACGCAGTATTTT
TRBJ1-5	14	NA	NA	TRBV27	CASSLAGGRQPQHF	TGTGCCAGCAGTTTAGCGGGGGGCAGACAGCCCCAGCATTTT
TRBJ2-7	13	NA	NA	TRBV5-1	CASSPLGEYEQYF	TGCGCCAGCAGCCCCCTGGGGGAATACGAGCAGTACTTC
TRBJ1-1	14	NA	TRBD1	TRBV25-1	CASSATTGGTEAFF	TGTGCCAGCAGTGCCACGACAGGGGGCACTGAAGCTTTCTTT
TRBJ2-3	15	once	NA	TRBV6-5	CASSYRLASTDTQYF	TGTGCCAGCAGTTACCGGCTAGCGTCTACGGATACGCAGTATTTT
TRBJ2-7	12	NA	NA	TRBV10-1	CASSDFTYEQYF	TGCGCCAGCAGTGATTTTACTTACGAGCAGTACTTC
TRBJ1-5	13	NA	NA	TRBV19	CASRGVSNQPQHF	TGTGCCAGTAGGGGGGTTAGCAATCAGCCCCAGCATTTT
TRBJ1-1	14	NA	NA	TRBV29-1	CSAIRDINDGEAFF	TGCAGCGCCATACGGGACATTAATGACGGTGAAGCTTTCTTT
TRBJ2-4	18	NA	TRBD2	TRBV7-9	CASSPTSGRALAKNIQYF	TGTGCCAGCAGCCCGACTAGCGGGAGGGCCCTAGCCAAAAACATTCAGTACTTC
TRBJ1-1	15	NA	NA	TRBV25-1	CASSDYRQVNTEAFF	TGTGCCAGCAGTGATTATCGACAGGTAAACACTGAAGCTTTCTTT
TRBJ2-1	17	NA	TRBD2	TRBV30	CAWSVPWGREPYNEQFF	TGTGCCTGGAGTGTCCCTTGGGGGAGGGAACCCTACAATGAGCAGTTCTTC
TRBJ1-2	15	NA	NA	TRBV9	CASSVAGGSNYGYTF	TGTGCCAGCAGCGTAGCCGGGGGCAGTAACTATGGCTACACCTTC
TRBJ1-3	16	NA	TRBD1	TRBV5-1	CASSLGTGFGGNTIYF	TGCGCCAGCAGCTTGGGGACAGGGTTTGGCGGGAACACCATATATTTT
TRBJ2-5	15	NA	NA	TRBV4-1	CASSQDSPAGETQYF	TGCGCCAGCAGCCAAGATAGCCCAGCTGGCGAGACCCAGTACTTC